The 15 T cell receptor beta chains in this list originate from one sample, sequenced in a study of cytomegalovirus exposure and HLA in healthy donors. 60 Vbeta and 13 Jbeta primers were used in PCR. The assay was immunoSEQ multiplex PCR, and TCRdb's table has in-frame clones only and misses some. The sample records roughly 300,000 clones, 86% being singletons. The sample taken for sequencing was PBMCs. These receptors came from a man aged 35-49 years in good health and CMV-seropositive.

The CDR3 region has the DNA TGTGCCAGCAGTTCCACAGGGGCGGGCTCCTACGAGCAGTACTTC. As protein: CASSSTGAGSYEQYF. The chain joins TRBV28 to TRBJ2-5, with TRBD1 identical over 7 bases. The J call could be wrong; TRBJ2-7 is a better fit for the DNA end. There are 15 residues in the CDR3. CDR1 is MDHEN and CDR2 is SYDVKM in the germline V gene.

J is TRBJ2-1 and V is TRBV7-8; 8 nucleotides align to TRBD2. Germline CDR1 and CDR2: SGHVS and FQNEAQ. This CDR3 region has 13 residues. V lost 8 bases, J lost 1 base, and 1 base stayed unmatched. The CDR3 region has the DNA TGTGCCAGCGGCGGGGGGTCCTACAATGAGCAGTTCTTC. This translates into CASGGGSYNEQFF.

This chain links TRBV5-1 with TRBJ1-1; D might be TRBD1 (6 bases). Per germline, CDR1 SGHRS and CDR2 YFSETQ. The length of the CDR3 is 18 residues. Trimming left V 1 base short and J 4 bases short, with 23 bases between. The CDR3 coding sequence is TGCGCCAGCAGCTTGAACAAATACAGGGTAGATGGTGGCACTGAAGCTTTCTTT. This sequence encodes CASSLNKYRVDGGTEAFF.

This clone was detected once. J is TRBJ2-1 and V is TRBV4-2; possible D gene TRBD1, 6 bases. CDR1 and CDR2 (germline): LGHNA, YNFKEQ. This CDR3 is 14 amino acids long. The V end lost 10 bases, the J end lost 0 bases, and 13 bases lay between the germline ends. This chain's CDR3 is CATRAGDSYNEQFF. The CDR3 DNA reads as TGTGCCACCCGCGCAGGGGACTCCTACAATGAGCAGTTCTTC.

The chain has TRBV9 and TRBJ2-5; D possibly corresponds to TRBD2 (5 bases). CDR1 is SGDLS, CDR2 YYNGEE, per germline. V was clipped by 3 bases and J by 2 bases, with 8 bases between them. The CDR3 is made up of 13 amino acids. CDR3 sequence (DNA): TGTGCCAGCAGCGGAGGGAATCAAGAGACCCAGTACTTC. Translating it yields CASSGGNQETQYF.

V is TRBV19 and J is TRBJ2-1; 16 bases agree with TRBD2. The V gene end was trimmed by 1 base and the J gene end by 8 bases; junction bases not matched to a gene: 5. Germline V gives CDR1 LNHDA, CDR2 SQIVND (reference sequence). The length of the CDR3 is 17 residues. The CDR3 reads CASSIAGLAGGRDEQFF. Here the CDR3 DNA reads TGTGCCAGTAGTATAGCGGGACTAGCGGGAGGGCGCGATGAGCAGTTCTTC.

The chain joins TRBV4-1 to TRBJ2-7, with D maybe TRBD2 (7 bases). CDR3 length: 12 amino acids. Per germline, CDR1 MGHRA and CDR2 YSYEKL. Trimming took off 6 bases at V and 6 bases at J, with 12 bases between the two ends. In DNA, the CDR3 is TGCGCCAGCAGGGGAGGGGGAGTCGAGCAGTACTTC. Translating it yields CASRGGGVEQYF.

The genes are TRBV7-2 and TRBJ2-5; possible D gene TRBD2, 6 bases. V lost 6 bases and J 2 bases, leaving 16 bases between the germline ends. The CDR3 has 15 amino acids. Germline loops: CDR1 SGHTA, CDR2 FQGNSA. CDR3 bases: TGTGCCAGCAGTCCAGATAGCGGCAGGCAAGAGACCCAGTACTTC. The encoded protein is CASSPDSGRQETQYF.

This sequence joins TRBV30 and TRBJ2-7, with D maybe TRBD2 (5 bases). Germline V lookup: CDR1 GTSNPN, CDR2 SVGIG (reference sequence). Trimming shortened V by 2 bases and J by 1 base, and 15 bases separated the two germline ends. The CDR3 contains 15 residues. The CDR3 region has the DNA TGTGCCTGGAGTTACAGCAGGAGGAAATCCTACGAGCAGTACTTC. It specifies CAWSYSRRKSYEQYF.

This rearrangement joins TRBV28 to TRBJ2-7; maybe TRBD1 (5 bases). Per the germline V gene, CDR1 is MDHEN and CDR2 is SYDVKM. Trimming left V 8 bases short and J 6 bases short, with 11 bases between. This CDR3 region has 11 residues. The CDR3: CASVAQGEQYF. CDR3 nucleotide sequence: TGTGCCAGCGTGGCCCAGGGCGAGCAGTACTTC. Full variable domain (rest looked up from reference TRBV28 and TRBJ2-7): DVKVTQSSRYLVKRTGEKVFLECVQDMDHENMFWYRQDPGLGLRLIYFSYDVKMKEKGDIPEGYSVSREKKERFSLILESASTNQTSMYLCASVAQGEQYFGPGTRLTVT.

This chain uses TRBV7-3 with TRBJ2-1; 12 bases are shared with TRBD1. Germline CDR1 reads SGHTA; CDR2 reads FQGTGA. The CDR3 length is 15 residues. With 2 bases clipped from V and 6 bases from J, the junction kept 2 bases outside the gene matches. In nucleotides, the CDR3 is TGTGCCAGCAGCTTAGGGACAGGGGGCTTCAATGAGCAGTTCTTC. This translates into CASSLGTGGFNEQFF. Filled out from reference TRBV7-3 and TRBJ2-1, the complete variable domain reads GAGVSQTPSNKVTEKGKYVELRCDPISGHTALYWYRQSLGQGPEFLIYFQGTGAADDSGLPNDRFFAVRPEGSVSTLKIQRTERGDSAVYLCASSLGTGGFNEQFFGPGTRLTVL.

On this clone: The junction and the germline gene differ at one end; a read error may be behind it. The chain combines TRBV7-7 with TRBJ1-1, with TRBD1 as a possible D gene (5 bases). CDR1 is SSHAT and CDR2 is FNYEAQ in the germline V gene (reference sequence). The CDR3 spans 13 residues. CDR3 loop: CASSEDRNTEAFF. The CDR3 DNA is TGTGCTAGCAGCGAAGACAGGAACACTGAAGCTTTCTTT.

The chain couples TRBV14 to TRBJ2-7; possibly TRBD2 for D (6 bases). Trimming removed 2 bases at V and 6 bases at J, with 14 bases between. The CDR3 consists of 14 residues. The germline V gene encodes CDR1 SGHDN and CDR2 FVKESK. CDR3 DNA sequence: TGTGCCAGCAGCCAACAGAGTCTGGGGGGCGAGCAGTACTTC. Its translation: CASSQQSLGGEQYF.

The chain is built from TRBV28 and TRBJ2-7, with D perhaps matching TRBD2 (5 bases). Trimming stripped 5 bases from V and 4 bases from J, with 12 bases between. CDR1 and CDR2 (germline): MDHEN, SYDVKM. CDR3 length: 13 amino acids. As DNA, the CDR3 is TGTGCCAGCAGTACTAGAGAGGGATACGAGCAGTACTTC. It specifies CASSTREGYEQYF.

The chain recombines TRBV7-9 with TRBJ2-5, with 11 positions matching TRBD2. The DNA end is a closer match to TRBJ2-7, so the J assignment may be wrong. This CDR3 region has 15 residues. The germline gives CDR1 SEHNR, CDR2 FQNEAQ (reference sequence). This CDR3 is CASSSGTSGTYEQYF. The CDR3, as DNA: TGTGCCAGCAGCTCGGGGACTAGCGGTACCTACGAGCAGTACTTC.